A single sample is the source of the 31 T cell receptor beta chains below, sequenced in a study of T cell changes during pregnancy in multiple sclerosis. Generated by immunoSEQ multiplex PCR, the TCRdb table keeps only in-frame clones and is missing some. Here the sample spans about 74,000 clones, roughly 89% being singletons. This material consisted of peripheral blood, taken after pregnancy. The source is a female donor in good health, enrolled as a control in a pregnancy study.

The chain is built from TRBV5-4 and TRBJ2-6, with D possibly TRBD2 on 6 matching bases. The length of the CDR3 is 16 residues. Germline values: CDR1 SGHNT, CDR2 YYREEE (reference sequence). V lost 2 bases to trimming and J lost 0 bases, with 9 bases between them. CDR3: CASSFGGDSGANVLTF. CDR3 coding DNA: TGTGCCAGCAGCTTTGGAGGGGACTCTGGGGCCAACGTCCTGACTTTC.

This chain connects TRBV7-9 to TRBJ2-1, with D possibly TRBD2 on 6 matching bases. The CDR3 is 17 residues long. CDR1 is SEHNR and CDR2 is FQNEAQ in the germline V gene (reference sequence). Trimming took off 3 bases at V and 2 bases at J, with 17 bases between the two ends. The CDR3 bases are TGTGCCAGCAGCTTTTTAAAGGCGGGACCTGCCTACAATGAGCAGTTCTTC. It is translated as CASSFLKAGPAYNEQFF. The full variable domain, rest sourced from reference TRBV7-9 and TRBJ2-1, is DTGVSQNPRHKITKRGQNVTFRCDPISEHNRLYWYRQTLGQGPEFLTYFQNEAQLEKSRLLSDRFSAERPKGSFSTLEIQRTEQGDSAMYLCASSFLKAGPAYNEQFFGPGTRLTVL.

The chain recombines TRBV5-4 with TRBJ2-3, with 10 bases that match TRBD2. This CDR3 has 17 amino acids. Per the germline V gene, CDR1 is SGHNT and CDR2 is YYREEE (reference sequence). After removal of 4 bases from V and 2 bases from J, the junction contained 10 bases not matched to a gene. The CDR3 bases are TGTGCCAGCAGCCCTCACCGGACTAGCGGACACACAGATACGCAGTATTTT. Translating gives CASSPHRTSGHTDTQYF.

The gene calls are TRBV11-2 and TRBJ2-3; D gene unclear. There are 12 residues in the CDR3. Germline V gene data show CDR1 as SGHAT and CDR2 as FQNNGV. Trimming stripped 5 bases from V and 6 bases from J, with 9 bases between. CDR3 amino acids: CASSPLGDTQYF. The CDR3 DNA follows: TGTGCCAGCAGCCCACTCGGGGATACGCAGTATTTT.

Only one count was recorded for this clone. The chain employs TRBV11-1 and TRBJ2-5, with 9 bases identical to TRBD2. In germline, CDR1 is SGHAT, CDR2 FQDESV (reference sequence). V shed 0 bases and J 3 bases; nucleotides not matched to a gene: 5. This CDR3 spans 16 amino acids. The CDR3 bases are TGTGCCAGCAGCTTAGCGCGGGGGGGAAGTGAAGAGACCCAGTACTTC. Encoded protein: CASSLARGGSEETQYF.

The CDR3 region has the DNA TGTGCCAGCAGCTCCTCTAGCGGGAGGGACTACAATGAGCAGTTCTTC. Translating it yields CASSSSSGRDYNEQFF. This chain uses TRBV11-2 with TRBJ2-1; 12 positions match TRBD2. Per the germline V gene, CDR1 is SGHAT and CDR2 is FQNNGV. The V segment lost 4 bases and the J segment 3 bases; nucleotides outside the gene matches: 4. The CDR3 covers 16 residues.

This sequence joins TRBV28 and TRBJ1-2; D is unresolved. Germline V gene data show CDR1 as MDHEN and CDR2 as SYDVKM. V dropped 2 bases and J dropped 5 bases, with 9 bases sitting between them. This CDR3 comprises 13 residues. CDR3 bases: TGTGCCAGCAGTTTAGCGGGGTCGTATGGCTACACCTTC. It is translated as CASSLAGSYGYTF.

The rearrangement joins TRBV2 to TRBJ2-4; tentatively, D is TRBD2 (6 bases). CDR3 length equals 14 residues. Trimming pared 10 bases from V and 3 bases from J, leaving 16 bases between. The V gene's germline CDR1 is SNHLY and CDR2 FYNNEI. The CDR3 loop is CATLGSGYKNIQYF. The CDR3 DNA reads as TGTGCCACCCTAGGTAGCGGTTACAAAAACATTCAGTACTTC.

The CDR3 DNA reads as TGTGCCAGCAGTTTATCGGGGAGGACTAATGAAAAACTGTTTTTT. As protein: CASSLSGRTNEKLFF. The chain couples TRBV27 to TRBJ1-4, with no clear D. There are 15 residues in the CDR3. V gave up 0 bases and J gave up 2 bases, with 7 bases separating them. Germline values: CDR1 MNHEY, CDR2 SMNVEV (reference sequence).

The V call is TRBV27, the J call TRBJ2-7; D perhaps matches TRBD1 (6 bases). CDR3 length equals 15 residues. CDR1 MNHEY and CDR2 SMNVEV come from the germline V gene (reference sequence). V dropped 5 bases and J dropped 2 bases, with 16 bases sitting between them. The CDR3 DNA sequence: TGTGCCAGCAGTCAACAGGGTTCCCTCCCCTACGAGCAGTACTTC. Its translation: CASSQQGSLPYEQYF.

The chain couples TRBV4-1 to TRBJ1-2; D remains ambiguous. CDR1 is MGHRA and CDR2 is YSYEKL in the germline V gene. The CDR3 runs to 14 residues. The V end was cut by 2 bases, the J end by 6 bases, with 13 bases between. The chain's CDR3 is CASSQSRRADGYTF. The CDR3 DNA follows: TGCGCCAGCAGCCAAAGTCGACGAGCGGATGGCTACACCTTC.

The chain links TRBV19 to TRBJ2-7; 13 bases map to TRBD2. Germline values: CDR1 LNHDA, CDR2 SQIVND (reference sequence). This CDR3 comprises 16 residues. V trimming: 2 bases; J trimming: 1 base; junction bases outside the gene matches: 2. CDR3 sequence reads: CASSISLAGGSYEQYF. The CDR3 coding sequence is TGTGCCAGTAGTATATCACTAGCGGGGGGGTCCTACGAGCAGTACTTC. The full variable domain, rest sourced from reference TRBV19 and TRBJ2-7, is DGGITQSPKYLFRKEGQNVTLSCEQNLNHDAMYWYRQDPGQGLRLIYYSQIVNDFQKGDIAEGYSVSREKKESFPLTVTSAQKNPTAFYLCASSISLAGGSYEQYFGPGTRLTVT.

DNA of the CDR3: TGCAGCGTTGCACCGGGACTAGCGGGAGGAGATACGCAGTATTTT. Translated: CSVAPGLAGGDTQYF. This chain links TRBV29-1 with TRBJ2-3; 15 bases match TRBD2. Germline trimming cut 4 bases from V and 5 bases from J; bases unmatched to any gene: 4. The V gene's germline CDR1 is SQVTM and CDR2 ANQGSEA. There are 15 residues in the CDR3.

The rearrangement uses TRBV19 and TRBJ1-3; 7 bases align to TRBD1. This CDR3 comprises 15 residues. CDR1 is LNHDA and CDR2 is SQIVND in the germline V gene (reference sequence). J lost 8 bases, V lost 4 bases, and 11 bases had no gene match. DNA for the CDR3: TGTGCCAGTAGTACTACAGGGGCGGGCGGAGACACCATATATTTT. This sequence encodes CASSTTGAGGDTIYF.

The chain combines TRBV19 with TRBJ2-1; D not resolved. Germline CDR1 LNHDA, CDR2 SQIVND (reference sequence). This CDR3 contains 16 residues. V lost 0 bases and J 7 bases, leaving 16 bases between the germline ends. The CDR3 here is CASSIDLGRVKNEQFF. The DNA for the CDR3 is TGTGCCAGTAGTATAGATCTGGGCAGAGTGAAGAATGAGCAGTTCTTC.

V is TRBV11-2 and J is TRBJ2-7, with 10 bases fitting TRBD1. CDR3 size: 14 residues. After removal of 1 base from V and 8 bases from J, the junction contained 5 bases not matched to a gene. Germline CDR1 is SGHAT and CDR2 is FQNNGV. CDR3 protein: CASSLGQGAVQQYF. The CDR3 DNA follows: TGTGCCAGCAGCTTAGGACAGGGGGCAGTCCAGCAGTACTTC.

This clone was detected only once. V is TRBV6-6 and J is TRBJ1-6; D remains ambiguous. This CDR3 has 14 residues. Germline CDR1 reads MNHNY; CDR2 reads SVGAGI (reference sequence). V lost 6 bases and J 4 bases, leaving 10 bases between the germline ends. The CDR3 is CASRTTPYNSPLHF. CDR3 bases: TGTGCCAGCAGAACCACACCTTATAATTCACCCCTCCACTTT.

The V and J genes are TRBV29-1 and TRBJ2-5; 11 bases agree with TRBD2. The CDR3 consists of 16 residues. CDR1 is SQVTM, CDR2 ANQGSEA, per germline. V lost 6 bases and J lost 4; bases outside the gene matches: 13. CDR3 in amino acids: CSVESGTSGIAETQYF. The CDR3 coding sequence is TGCAGCGTCGAGTCCGGGACTAGCGGAATAGCAGAGACCCAGTACTTC.

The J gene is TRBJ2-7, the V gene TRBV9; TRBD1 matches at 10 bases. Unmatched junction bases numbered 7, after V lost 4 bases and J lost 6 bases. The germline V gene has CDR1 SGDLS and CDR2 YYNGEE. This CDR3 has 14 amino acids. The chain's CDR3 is CASSPGTGETEQYF. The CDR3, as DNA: TGTGCCAGCAGCCCTGGGACAGGGGAGACCGAGCAGTACTTC.

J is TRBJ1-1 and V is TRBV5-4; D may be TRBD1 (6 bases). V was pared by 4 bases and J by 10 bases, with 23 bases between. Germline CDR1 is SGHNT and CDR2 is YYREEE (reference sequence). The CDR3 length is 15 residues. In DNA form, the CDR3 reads TGTGCCAGCAGCACGGACATACCTAAGGGGGTTGTAGCTTTCTTT. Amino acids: CASSTDIPKGVVAFF. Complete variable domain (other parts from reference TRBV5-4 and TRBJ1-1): ETGVTQSPTHLIKTRGQQVTLRCSSQSGHNTVSWYQQALGQGPQFIFQYYREEENGRGNFPPRFSGLQFPNYSSELNVNALELDDSALYLCASSTDIPKGVVAFFGQGTRLTVV.

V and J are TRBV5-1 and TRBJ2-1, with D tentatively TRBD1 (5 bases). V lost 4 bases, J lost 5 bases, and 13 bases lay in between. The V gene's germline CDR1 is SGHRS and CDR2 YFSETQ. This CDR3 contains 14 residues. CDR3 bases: TGCGCCAGCAGCCAAAGGGGTCTGGACAATGAGCAGTTCTTC. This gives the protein CASSQRGLDNEQFF.

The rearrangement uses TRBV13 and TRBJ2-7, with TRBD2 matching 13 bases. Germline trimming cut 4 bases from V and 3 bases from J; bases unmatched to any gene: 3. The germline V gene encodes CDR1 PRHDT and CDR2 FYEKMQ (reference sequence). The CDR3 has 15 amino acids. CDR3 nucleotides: TGTGCCAGCAGCTCGGGACTAGCGGGGAACTACGAGCAGTACTTC. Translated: CASSSGLAGNYEQYF.

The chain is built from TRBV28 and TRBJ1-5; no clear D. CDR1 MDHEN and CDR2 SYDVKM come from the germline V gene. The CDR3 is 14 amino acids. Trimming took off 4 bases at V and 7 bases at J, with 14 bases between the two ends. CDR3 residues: CASSSGVIGQPQHF. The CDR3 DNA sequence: TGTGCCAGCAGTTCCGGCGTGATCGGGCAGCCCCAGCATTTT.

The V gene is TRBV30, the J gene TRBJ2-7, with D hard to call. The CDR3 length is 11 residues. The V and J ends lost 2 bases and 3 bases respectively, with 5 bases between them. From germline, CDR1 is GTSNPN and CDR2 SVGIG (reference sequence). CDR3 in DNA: TGTGCCTGGAGTAATAACTACGAGCAGTACTTC. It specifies CAWSNNYEQYF.

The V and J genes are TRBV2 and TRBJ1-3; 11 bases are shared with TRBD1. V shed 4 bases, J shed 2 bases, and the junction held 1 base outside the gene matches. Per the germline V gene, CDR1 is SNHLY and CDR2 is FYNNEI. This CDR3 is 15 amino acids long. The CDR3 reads CASSGTGGTGNTIYF. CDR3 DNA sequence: TGTGCCAGCAGTGGGACAGGGGGCACTGGAAACACCATATATTTT. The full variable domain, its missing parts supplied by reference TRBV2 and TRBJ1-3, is EPEVTQTPSHQVTQMGQEVILRCVPISNHLYFYWYRQILGQKVEFLVSFYNNEISEKSEIFDDQFSVERPDGSNFTLKIRSTKLEDSAMYFCASSGTGGTGNTIYFGEGSWLTVV.

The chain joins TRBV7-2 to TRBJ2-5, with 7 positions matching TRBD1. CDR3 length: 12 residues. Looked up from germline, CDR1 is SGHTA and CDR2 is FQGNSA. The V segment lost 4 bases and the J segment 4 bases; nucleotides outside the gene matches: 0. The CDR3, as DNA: TGTGCCAGCAGCTCAGGGGGAGAGACCCAGTACTTC. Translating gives CASSSGGETQYF.

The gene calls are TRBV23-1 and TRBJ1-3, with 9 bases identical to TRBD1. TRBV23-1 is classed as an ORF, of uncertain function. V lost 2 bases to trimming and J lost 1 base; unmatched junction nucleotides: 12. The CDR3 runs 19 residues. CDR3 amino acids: CASSQPGTGKGWSGNTIYF. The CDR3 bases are TGCGCCAGCAGTCAACCCGGGACAGGGAAGGGTTGGTCTGGAAACACCATATATTTT.

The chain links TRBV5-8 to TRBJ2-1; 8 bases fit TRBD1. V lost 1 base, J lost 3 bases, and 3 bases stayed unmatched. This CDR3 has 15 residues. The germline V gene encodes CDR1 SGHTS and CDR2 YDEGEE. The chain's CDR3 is CASSLRGQDYNEQFF. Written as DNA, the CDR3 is TGTGCCAGCAGCTTGAGGGGACAGGACTACAATGAGCAGTTCTTC.

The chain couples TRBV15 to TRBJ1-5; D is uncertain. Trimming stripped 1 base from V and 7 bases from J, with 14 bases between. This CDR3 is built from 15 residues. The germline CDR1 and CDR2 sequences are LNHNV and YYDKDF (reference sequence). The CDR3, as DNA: TGTGCCACCAGCAGAGGACCGAGGGCTGGCCAGCCCCAGCATTTT. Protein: CATSRGPRAGQPQHF.

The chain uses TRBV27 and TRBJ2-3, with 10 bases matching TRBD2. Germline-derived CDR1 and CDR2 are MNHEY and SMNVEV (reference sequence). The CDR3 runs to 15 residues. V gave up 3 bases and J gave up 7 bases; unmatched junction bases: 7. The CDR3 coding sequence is TGTGCCAGCAGTTTGAGCGGGGGGGTGGGGCATACGCAGTATTTT. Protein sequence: CASSLSGGVGHTQYF.

The CDR3 bases are TGTGCCAGCAGCTTAGGCGGGGGCCAGGAGACCCAGTACTTC. Translation: CASSLGGGQETQYF. The V gene is TRBV11-1, the J gene TRBJ2-5; perhaps TRBD2 as D (7 bases). This CDR3 region has 14 residues. Deletions cut 1 base from V and 5 bases from J, with 11 bases between. Germline CDR1 and CDR2: SGHAT and FQDESV (reference sequence).